This T cell receptor beta chain was recovered during a study of cytomegalovirus exposure and HLA in healthy donors. V lost 0 bases and J lost 7; bases outside the gene matches: 8. This CDR3 has 16 amino acids. Germline CDR1 reads SGHRS; CDR2 reads YFSETQ. This PCR relied on a set of 60 Vbeta primers and 13 Jbeta primers. Assay used: immunoSEQ multiplex PCR; TCRdb lists only in-frame clones, some missing. The sample lists around 200,000 clones, around three quarters seen once, with around 15% in the top ten. The receptor was derived from a middle-aged man in good health and CMV-seronegative. Sequencing was done on a sample of PBMCs. The chain combines TRBV5-1 with TRBJ2-1; 9 positions match TRBD2. CDR3 loop: CASSLVSSGVGNEQFF. In DNA form, the CDR3 reads TGCGCCAGCAGCTTGGTTTCTAGCGGGGTGGGGAATGAGCAGTTCTTC.